This T cell receptor beta chain originates from a study of CD8 T cells in ankylosing spondylitis. It was by quantitative 5'-RACE with molecular barcodes that TCR beta libraries were made. TCRdb ran MiXCR on the 5' RACE reads and lists one entry per CDR3 protein. The top ten hold roughly 6.8% of the sample, which has 200,000 to 250,000 distinct CDR3 sequences, approximately 12% seen once. CDR3 size: 14 residues. V lost 4 bases, J lost 9 bases, and 5 bases stayed unmatched. Germline V CDR1 and CDR2: KGHDR, SFDVKD. Study findings and constraints: Disease-linked clones bore a CD8+ phenotype and were relatively rare in peripheral blood. Within ankylosing spondylitis blood, a TCR beta motif made up of eight highly homologous variants appeared to be characteristic. In ankylosing spondylitis patients, matched synovial fluid reportedly showed significant enrichment of disease-linked clones.

This clonotype was counted ten times or more. Its antigen is not known. The receptor was isolated from a male donor with ankylosing spondylitis or in good health (not recorded which). The chain uses TRBV24-1 and TRBJ2-1, with 10 bases that match TRBD1. The sequencing sample was made of blood, either unsorted or a sorted T cell fraction (not recorded which). The CDR3 sequence: CATSEGTGESEQFF. The DNA for the CDR3 is TGTGCCACCAGTGAGGGGACAGGGGAGAGTGAGCAGTTCTTC.